This TCR beta chain was found in a study of T cells in localized non-small cell lung cancer. Study outcomes and limitations: Among blood samples, higher T cell density accompanied longer overall survival. T cell clonality was highest in uninvolved adjacent lung, above tumor. Sequence data derive from only one tumor region, so heterogeneity remains possible.

Profiled with immunoSEQ multiplex PCR; TCRdb holds only in-frame clones, not every one. Of more than 1,500 clones in the sample, approximately 26% were seen once. For this clone: Its target is unknown.

Taken at least 2 cm from the tumor margin, the adjacent lung showed no atypia. The TCR originated in a female donor older than 55 with stage I lung adenocarcinoma. The sequences come from normal lung tissue next to the tumor, collected before any cancer treatment.

CDR3 coding DNA: TGTGCCAGCTCCTCAGGGACTAGCGGCTTCTCCTACAATGAGCAGTTCTTC. Translated, it gives CASSSGTSGFSYNEQFF. The genes are TRBV18 and TRBJ2-1; 11 bases are a match to TRBD2. Germline V gene sequence: CDR1 KGHSH, CDR2 LQKENI. Trimming cost V 6 bases and J 0 bases; bases outside gene matches: 7. This CDR3 is 17 amino acids long.